Listed below are T cell receptor beta chains from one sample, sequenced in a study of shared clonotypes between healthy human individuals. Repertoires were generated with immunoSEQ multiplex PCR, while TCRdb's copy carries only in-frame clones and drops some. This sample has about 2.4 million clones; over 85% occur once, and the top ten carry approximately 0.37%. Sample: naive CD4+ T cells from PBMCs. These receptor sequences come from a man between 18 and 35 years old in good health. Some clones in this sample may be carry-over from other donors' samples. CDR3s include the opening cysteine and the closing phenylalanine or tryptophan. A D gene is named only where the DNA matches it firmly. The size field is filled for only some rows; it gives once, few, many or a size class.

d_call j_call v_call clone_size cdr3_nt cdr3_aa
- TRBJ2-1 TRBV6-1 once TGTGCCAGCAGTGAAGGGACGGCACTTCGGGGGCAGTTCTTC CASSEGTALRGQFF
- TRBJ1-5 TRBV7-9 - TGTGCCAGCAGCACGGGTCTCAATCAGCCCCAGCATTTT CASSTGLNQPQHF
TRBD1 TRBJ1-2 TRBV6-5 - TGTGCCAGCAGTTCGGACAGGTCGGTCGGCTACACCTTC CASSSDRSVGYTF
TRBD2 TRBJ2-1 TRBV5-4 - TGTGCCAGCGCCGTAAGGCGGGAGCGCAATGAGCAGTTCTTC CASAVRRERNEQFF
- TRBJ2-1 TRBV27 - TGTGCCAGCAGCCGGTCTATCTTCGGCAATGAGCAGTTCTTC CASSRSIFGNEQFF
- TRBJ1-1 TRBV6-5 few TGTGCCAGCAGTTACGCGGGTGTTGGGAACACTGAAGCTTTCTTT CASSYAGVGNTEAFF
- TRBJ1-2 TRBV6-5 - TGTGCCAGCAGTTTCTACTTAAACTATGGCTACACCTTC CASSFYLNYGYTF
- TRBJ2-7 TRBV5-1 - TGCGCCAGCAGCTTGGACGGGAGCGTCTACGAGCAGTACTTC CASSLDGSVYEQYF
- TRBJ1-2 TRBV28 - TGTGCCAGCAGCCCCAAGGGTGGCTATGGCTACACCTTC CASSPKGGYGYTF
- TRBJ1-2 TRBV27 - TGTGCCAGCAGTTTAGGACGGGACCCGCTAGATGGCTACACCTTC CASSLGRDPLDGYTF
- TRBJ2-5 TRBV18 - TGTGCCAGCTCACCAACCCGTCAAGAGACCCAGTACTTC CASSPTRQETQYF
- TRBJ2-1 TRBV4-1 few TGCGCCAGCAGGGGGACCGGACAAAGATACAATGAGCAGTTCTTC CASRGTGQRYNEQFF
- TRBJ1-4 TRBV7-9 - TGTGCCAGCAGCTTGGAACCGCGTGAAAAACTGTTTTTT CASSLEPREKLFF
TRBD1 TRBJ2-7 TRBV13 - TGTGCCAGCAGCCCCCGGACAGGGCCCGCCGAGCAGTACTTC CASSPRTGPAEQYF
- TRBJ2-1 TRBV11-3 - TGTGCCAGCAGCTCTTACTCAGCGGGCCTCAATGAGCAGTTCTTC CASSSYSAGLNEQFF
- TRBJ2-3 TRBV15 - TGTGCCACCAGCAGAGAGGGGGTCGGGTACACAGATACGCAGTATTTT CATSREGVGYTDTQYF
- TRBJ1-3 TRBV6-5 - TGTGCCAGCAGTCAAAGGACCCTCGGAAACACCATATATTTT CASSQRTLGNTIYF
TRBD1 TRBJ1-5 TRBV19 - TGTGCCAGTAGCGAGACAGGGGGCGGCTATCAGCCCCAGCATTTT CASSETGGGYQPQHF
TRBD2 TRBJ2-5 TRBV6-6 once TGTGCCAGCAGACCCCGGGGGGGCGGGCCGAAGACCCAGTACTTC CASRPRGGGPKTQYF
TRBD1 TRBJ1-5 TRBV10-3 few TGTGCCATCAGTGAACAGGGGCTAAATCAGCCCCAGCATTTT CAISEQGLNQPQHF
- TRBJ2-7 TRBV6-6 - TGTGCCAGTAGTGGACAGTTCTACGAGCAGTACTTC CASSGQFYEQYF
TRBD1 TRBJ1-4 TRBV5-4 - TGTGCCAGCAGCCACAGGGGACAGGCAACCCCGGAAAAACTGTTTTTT CASSHRGQATPEKLFF
- TRBJ1-2 TRBV28 - TGTGCCAGCAGTTTCCCTCATGGCTACACCTTC CASSFPHGYTF
TRBD1 TRBJ2-4 TRBV7-9 - TGTGCCAGCAGCTTATCCCCGGGACAGGGGGTTGGGGACATTCAGTACTTC CASSLSPGQGVGDIQYF
- TRBJ1-1 TRBV30 - TGTGCCTGGAGTGTTTTGAACACTGAAGCTTTCTTT CAWSVLNTEAFF